This entry concerns a single TCR beta chain. This clonotype came up a few times. Its antigen remains unidentified. Per-base quality was not reported, and no clone a single base away is much larger than it. The germline V gene provides CDR1 SGHRS and CDR2 YFSETQ. Inclusive of the bounding cysteine and phenylalanine, the CDR3 is 14 residues long. Just CDR3 DNA is preserved here, 42 bases in frame from base 1. V loses 2 bases of germline sequence and J loses 1 base, and the interval between the two ends is 9 bases. This entry comes from a study of response to subunit inactivated influenza vaccine (dated by TCRdb to between 2017 and 2018). Looking at the study overall: Deep quantitative profiling of the T cell receptor repertoire was used in the study to follow responses to a trivalent subunit inactivated influenza vaccine. Findings and caveats that apply to the study as a whole: The authors proposed that each seasonal influenza vaccination may bring in only a limited number of new T cells.

Library method: RT-PCR. TCRdb records Illumina HiSeq 2500 as the sequencer. Clones were called with MiXCR by TCRdb after fastp trimmed the public reads at Q25, and only in-frame beta chains were retained. Every distinct CDR3 protein forms one entry, paired with its most common genes and DNA. This sample lists around 750,000 distinct CDR3 sequences; around 20% were detected once. The ten top clones hold roughly a tenth of the sample. The sequence was obtained from a man in his fifties who received an inactivated influenza vaccine. Donor details come from another sample of the same person, matched by shared clones. The sequenced sample was PBMCs from blood, obtained around 5 days after vaccination. The chain links TRBV5-1 with TRBJ2-5; TRBD1 could be the D gene, as 6 bases match. This receptor has the CDR3 CASSFAGAQETQYF. The nucleotide sequence reads TGCGCCAGCAGCTTCGCAGGGGCCCAAGAGACCCAGTACTTC.